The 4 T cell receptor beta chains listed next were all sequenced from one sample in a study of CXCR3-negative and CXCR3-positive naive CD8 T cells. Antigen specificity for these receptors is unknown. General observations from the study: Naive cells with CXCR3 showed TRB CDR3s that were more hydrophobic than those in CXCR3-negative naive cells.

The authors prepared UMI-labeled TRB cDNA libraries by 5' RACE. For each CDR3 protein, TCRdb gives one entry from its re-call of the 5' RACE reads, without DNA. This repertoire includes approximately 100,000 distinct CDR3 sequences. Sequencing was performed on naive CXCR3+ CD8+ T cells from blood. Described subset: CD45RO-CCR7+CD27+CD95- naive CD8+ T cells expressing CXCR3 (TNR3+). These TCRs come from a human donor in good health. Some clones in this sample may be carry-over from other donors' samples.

CDR3 in amino acids: CASSPLASETQYF. The chain couples TRBV4-1 to TRBJ2-5. The CDR3 totals 13 residues. The germline V gene has CDR1 MGHRA and CDR2 YSYEKL.

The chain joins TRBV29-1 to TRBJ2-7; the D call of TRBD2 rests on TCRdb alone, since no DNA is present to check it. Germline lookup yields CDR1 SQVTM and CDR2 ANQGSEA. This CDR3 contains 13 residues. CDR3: CSVEDGRAYEQYF.

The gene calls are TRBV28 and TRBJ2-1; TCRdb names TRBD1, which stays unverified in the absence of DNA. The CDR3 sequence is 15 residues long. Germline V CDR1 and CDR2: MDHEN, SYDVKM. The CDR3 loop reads CASSPGQDPYNEQFF.

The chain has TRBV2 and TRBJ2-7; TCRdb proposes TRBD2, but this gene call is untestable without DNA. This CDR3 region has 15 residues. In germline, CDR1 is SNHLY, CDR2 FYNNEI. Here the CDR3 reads CASSEGLAGSYEQYF.